Presented here are 3 T cell receptor beta chains from one specimen sequenced in a study of a mutant IDH1 vaccine in newly diagnosed glioma. Time point here: week 11, during vaccination. Doses of 300 ug of mutant IDH1 20-mer peptide were given with topical imiquimod. Their antigens remain unidentified. Generated by immunoSEQ multiplex PCR, the TCRdb table keeps only in-frame clones and is missing some. The sample holds roughly 120,000 clones; about 80% are singletons and the top ten take 5% to 7%. The specimen was PBMCs, collected from a glioma patient whose treatment included an IDH1 peptide vaccine. The receptor source for this set is a middle-aged man with glioma.

This chain uses TRBV18 with TRBJ2-3, with D perhaps assigned TRBD1 or TRBD2 (5 bases each). V was clipped by 0 bases and J by 6 bases, with 7 bases between them. The CDR3 covers 13 residues. The germline V gene encodes CDR1 KGHSH and CDR2 LQKENI. The CDR3 DNA is TGTGCCAGCTCACCACCGGGGGAGGATACGCAGTATTTT. Protein sequence: CASSPPGEDTQYF.

This clone was observed a single time. This chain joins TRBV6-5 and TRBJ2-3, with 10 nucleotides matching TRBD1. CDR1 and CDR2 (germline): MNHEY, SVGAGI. The CDR3 has 15 residues. J was trimmed by 2 bases and V by 6 bases; bases with no gene match: 5. CDR3 DNA sequence: TGTGCCAGCAGCCTGGGGACAGGGGTCACAGATACGCAGTATTTT. It specifies CASSLGTGVTDTQYF.

The chain links TRBV4-1 to TRBJ1-5, with D possibly TRBD1 on 5 matching bases. The V gene lost 4 bases and the J gene lost 2 bases, with 18 bases spanning the gap. CDR1 is MGHRA, CDR2 YSYEKL, per germline. CDR3 length: 17 residues. DNA for the CDR3: TGCGCCAGCAGCCTAAACAGCAGGGTTCCCGGCAATCAGCCCCAGCATTTT. Amino acid sequence: CASSLNSRVPGNQPQHF.